The rows below give T cell receptor beta chains drawn from one sample of a study of cytomegalovirus exposure and HLA in healthy donors. The method was immunoSEQ multiplex PCR; TCRdb's version includes in-frame clones alone and lacks a portion of them. Among 110,000 or so clones listed, 88% were seen once. The sequenced sample was PBMCs. The receptors come from a woman between 18 and 30 years old in good health and CMV-seronegative. The CDR3 runs from the conserved cysteine through the conserved F or W. D genes are given only for firm matches. Size is omitted from some rows. Given values are once, few, many or a class for expanded clones.

v_gene: TRBV6-1
d_gene: NA
j_gene: TRBJ2-2
abundance: NA
CDR3nt: TGTGCCAGCACCCCCGGGACTTTGCGTACCGGGGAGCTGTTTTTT
CDR3aa: CASTPGTLRTGELFF

v_gene: TRBV9
d_gene: NA
j_gene: TRBJ1-1
abundance: NA
CDR3nt: TGTGCCAGCAGCGAAAGTATAGTTATGGACACTGAAGCTTTCTTT
CDR3aa: CASSESIVMDTEAFF

v_gene: TRBV11-2
d_gene: NA
j_gene: TRBJ2-7
abundance: NA
CDR3nt: TGTGCCAGCAGCCATACGACTAGTTACTACGAGCAGTACTTC
CDR3aa: CASSHTTSYYEQYF

v_gene: TRBV7-9
d_gene: NA
j_gene: TRBJ2-7
abundance: NA
CDR3nt: TGTGCCAGCAGCGGTAGCGCGCTCTCCTACGAGCAGTACTTC
CDR3aa: CASSGSALSYEQYF

v_gene: TRBV7-9
d_gene: TRBD1
j_gene: TRBJ2-1
abundance: NA
CDR3nt: TGTGCCAGCAGCTTTACAGGGACCGGTCAGGGGGCGGGTGAGCAGTTCTTC
CDR3aa: CASSFTGTGQGAGEQFF

v_gene: TRBV6-6
d_gene: NA
j_gene: TRBJ1-2
abundance: NA
CDR3nt: TGTGCCAGCAGTTCCCGGGACACAAACTATGGCTACACCTTC
CDR3aa: CASSSRDTNYGYTF

v_gene: TRBV27
d_gene: NA
j_gene: TRBJ2-7
abundance: NA
CDR3nt: TGTGCCAGCCTCCTCAGGGTGGCTGCCCGTCCTTACGAGCAGTACTTC
CDR3aa: CASLLRVAARPYEQYF

v_gene: TRBV15
d_gene: TRBD1
j_gene: TRBJ1-6
abundance: few
CDR3nt: TGTGCCACCAGCAGAGATCAGGGGGTTGGTTCACCCCTCCACTTT
CDR3aa: CATSRDQGVGSPLHF

v_gene: TRBV5-1
d_gene: NA
j_gene: TRBJ2-5
abundance: NA
CDR3nt: TGCGCCAGCTCCTGGGCGAGATCGGAAGAGACCCAGTACTTC
CDR3aa: CASSWARSEETQYF

v_gene: TRBV6-1
d_gene: NA
j_gene: TRBJ1-2
abundance: few
CDR3nt: TGTGCCAGCAGTGAAGGGACAGTCTATGGCTACACCTTC
CDR3aa: CASSEGTVYGYTF

v_gene: TRBV6-5
d_gene: NA
j_gene: TRBJ1-1
abundance: once
CDR3nt: TGTGCCAGCAGTTCGGTGACAGCTGAAGCTTTCTTT
CDR3aa: CASSSVTAEAFF

v_gene: TRBV7-9
d_gene: TRBD1
j_gene: TRBJ2-1
abundance: NA
CDR3nt: TGTGCCAGCAGCCAGACAGGGGGCTCCAATGAGCAGTTCTTC
CDR3aa: CASSQTGGSNEQFF

v_gene: TRBV4-1
d_gene: TRBD2
j_gene: TRBJ2-3
abundance: NA
CDR3nt: TGCGCCAGCAGCCCCCGGGGACTAGCGGGGGGGGATACGCAGTATTTT
CDR3aa: CASSPRGLAGGDTQYF

v_gene: TRBV19
d_gene: NA
j_gene: TRBJ2-5
abundance: NA
CDR3nt: TGTGCCAGTAGAAGGGGAGAGACCCAGTACTTC
CDR3aa: CASRRGETQYF

v_gene: TRBV4-3
d_gene: NA
j_gene: TRBJ2-2
abundance: NA
CDR3nt: TGCGCCAGCAGCCAAGAGCAGAGGGGGGAGCTGTTTTTT
CDR3aa: CASSQEQRGELFF

v_gene: TRBV7-3
d_gene: NA
j_gene: TRBJ2-2
abundance: NA
CDR3nt: TGTGCCAGCGGCATGAAAGGGGAGCTGTTTTTT
CDR3aa: CASGMKGELFF

v_gene: TRBV5-1
d_gene: TRBD1
j_gene: TRBJ2-2
abundance: NA
CDR3nt: TGCGCCAGCAGCCCTGGGACAGACGCGAACACCGGGGAGCTGTTTTTT
CDR3aa: CASSPGTDANTGELFF

v_gene: TRBV30
d_gene: NA
j_gene: TRBJ1-6
abundance: once
CDR3nt: TGTGCCTGGATCCGGAGAGGGCGCCAATTCTCCTATAATTCACCCCTCCACTTT
CDR3aa: CAWIRRGRQFSYNSPLHF

v_gene: TRBV2
d_gene: TRBD1
j_gene: TRBJ1-2
abundance: NA
CDR3nt: TGTGCCAGCAGTGAATTCGGGACAGGCGAATATGGCTACACCTTC
CDR3aa: CASSEFGTGEYGYTF

v_gene: TRBV19
d_gene: TRBD2
j_gene: TRBJ2-3
abundance: NA
CDR3nt: TGTGCCAGTAGTATCCCACTAGCGGGAACAGATACGCAGTATTTT
CDR3aa: CASSIPLAGTDTQYF

v_gene: TRBV4-2
d_gene: TRBD1
j_gene: TRBJ1-2
abundance: NA
CDR3nt: TGTGCCAGCAGCCCCAGAGGACAGGGGATTTTTGGCTACACCTTC
CDR3aa: CASSPRGQGIFGYTF

v_gene: TRBV4-3
d_gene: NA
j_gene: TRBJ2-7
abundance: few
CDR3nt: TGCGCCAGCAGCCCGGGCCTGGCGGGGTTTGGCGAGCAGTACTTC
CDR3aa: CASSPGLAGFGEQYF

v_gene: TRBV7-6
d_gene: NA
j_gene: TRBJ2-7
abundance: NA
CDR3nt: TGTGCCAGCACCCAACGAGGCGGCGGGATGTTCGACGAGCAGTACTTC
CDR3aa: CASTQRGGGMFDEQYF